This TCR beta chain was sequenced in a study of response to subunit inactivated influenza vaccine. This clonotype was counted many times. TCRdb reprocessed the RT-PCR reads with MiXCR, giving one entry per CDR3 protein. The sample consists of about 700,000 distinct CDR3 sequences, around 15% of them appearing once. The CDR3 contains 14 residues. From germline, CDR1 is SGHTA and CDR2 FQGNSA. V gave up 0 bases and J gave up 6 bases, with 11 bases separating them. The source material was PBMCs from blood, sampled roughly 15 days before vaccination. The chain couples TRBV7-2 to TRBJ1-2; possibly TRBD1 for D (5 bases). The clonotype comes from a man aged 50 to 60 who received an inactivated influenza vaccine. CDR3: CASSLAGGKNGYTF. In DNA form, the CDR3 reads TGTGCCAGCAGCTTAGCCGGGGGTAAGAATGGCTACACCTTC.